This entry features one TCR beta chain sequence. The target antigen is unknown. Assay used: immunoSEQ multiplex PCR; TCRdb lists only in-frame clones, some missing. This table has about 29,000 clones, 84% appearing once. This entry belongs to a study of early stage breast cancer tumors. About the study: The ER+/PR+/HER2- tumors included about 8 ductal and a few lobular carcinomas. Study observations and caveats: Blood repertoires resembled normal breast more than tumor.

The J segment lost 1 base and the V segment lost 4 bases, leaving 8 bases of the junction unmatched. The CDR3 runs to 16 residues. The germline CDR1 and CDR2 sequences are MDHEN and SYDVKM. Input material: blood. This chain joins TRBV28 and TRBJ2-3, with 7 bases identical to TRBD1. The sequence came from a person aged 45 to 59 with breast cancer. The CDR3 nucleotides read TGTGCCAGCAGTTCTCTAGCAGGGGGTGGCACAGATACGCAGTATTTT. Translating gives CASSSLAGGGTDTQYF.